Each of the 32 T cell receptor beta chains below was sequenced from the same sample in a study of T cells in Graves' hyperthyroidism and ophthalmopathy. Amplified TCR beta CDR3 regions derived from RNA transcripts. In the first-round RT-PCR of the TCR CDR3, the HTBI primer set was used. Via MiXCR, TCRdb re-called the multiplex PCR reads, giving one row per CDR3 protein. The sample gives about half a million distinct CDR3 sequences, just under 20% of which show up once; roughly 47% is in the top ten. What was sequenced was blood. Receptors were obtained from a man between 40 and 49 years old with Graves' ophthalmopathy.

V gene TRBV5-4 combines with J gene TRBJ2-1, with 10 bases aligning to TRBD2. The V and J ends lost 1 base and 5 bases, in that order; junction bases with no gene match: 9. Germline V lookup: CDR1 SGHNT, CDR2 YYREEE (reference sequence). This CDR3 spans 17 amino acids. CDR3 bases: TGTGCCAGCAGCTTGAATAGCGGGAGGCCCTGGGACAATGAGCAGTTCTTC. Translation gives CASSLNSGRPWDNEQFF. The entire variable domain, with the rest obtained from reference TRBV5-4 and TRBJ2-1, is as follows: ETGVTQSPTHLIKTRGQQVTLRCSSQSGHNTVSWYQQALGQGPQFIFQYYREEENGRGNFPPRFSGLQFPNYSSELNVNALELDDSALYLCASSLNSGRPWDNEQFFGPGTRLTVL.

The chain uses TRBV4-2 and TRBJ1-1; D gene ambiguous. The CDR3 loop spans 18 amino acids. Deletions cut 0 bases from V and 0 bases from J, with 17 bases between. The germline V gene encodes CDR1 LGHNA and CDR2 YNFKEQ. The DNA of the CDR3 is TGTGCCAGCAGCCAAGATACTCCCCTAATGGGCATGAACACTGAAGCTTTCTTT. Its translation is CASSQDTPLMGMNTEAFF.

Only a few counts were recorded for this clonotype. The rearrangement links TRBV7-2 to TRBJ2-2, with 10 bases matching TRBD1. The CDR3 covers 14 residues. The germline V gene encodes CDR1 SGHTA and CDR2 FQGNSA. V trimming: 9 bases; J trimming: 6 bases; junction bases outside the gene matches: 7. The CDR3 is CASKRGQGAGELFF. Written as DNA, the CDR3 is TGTGCCAGTAAAAGAGGACAGGGGGCCGGGGAGCTGTTTTTT.

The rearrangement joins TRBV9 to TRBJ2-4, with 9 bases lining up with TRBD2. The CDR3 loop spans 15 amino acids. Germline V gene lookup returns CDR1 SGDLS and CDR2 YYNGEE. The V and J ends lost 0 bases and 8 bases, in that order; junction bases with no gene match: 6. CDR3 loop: CASSVEGGRDDIQYF. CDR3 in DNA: TGTGCCAGCAGCGTAGAAGGCGGGAGGGACGACATTCAGTACTTC.

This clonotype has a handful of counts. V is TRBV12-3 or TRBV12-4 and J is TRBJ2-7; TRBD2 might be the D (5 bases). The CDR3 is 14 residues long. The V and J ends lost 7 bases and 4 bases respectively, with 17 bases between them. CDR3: CASTMTGKTYEQYF. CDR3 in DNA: TGTGCCAGCACCATGACCGGGAAGACTTACGAGCAGTACTTC.

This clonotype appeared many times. The CDR3 reads CASSRIAGGHDGTDTQYF. The CDR3 DNA follows: TGTGCCAGCAGCCGGATAGCGGGGGGGCACGACGGCACAGATACGCAGTATTTT. V usage is TRBV3-1 and J usage is TRBJ2-3; 11 bases agree with TRBD2. V gave up 4 bases and J gave up 1 base; unmatched junction bases: 10. The germline CDR1 and CDR2 sequences are LGHDT and YNNKEL (reference sequence). The CDR3 spans 18 residues.

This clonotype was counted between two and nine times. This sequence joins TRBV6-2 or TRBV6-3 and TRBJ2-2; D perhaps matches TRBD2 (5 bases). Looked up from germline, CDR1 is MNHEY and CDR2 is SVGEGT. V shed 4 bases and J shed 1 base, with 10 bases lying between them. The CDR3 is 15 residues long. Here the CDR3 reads CASSSVAGNTGELFF. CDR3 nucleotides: TGTGCCAGCAGTTCAGTTGCGGGGAACACCGGGGAGCTGTTTTTT.

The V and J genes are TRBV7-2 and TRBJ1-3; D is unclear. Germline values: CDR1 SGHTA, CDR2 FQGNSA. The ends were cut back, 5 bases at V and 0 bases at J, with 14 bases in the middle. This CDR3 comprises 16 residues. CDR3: CASSPRVWGSGNTIYF. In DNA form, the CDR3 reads TGTGCCAGCAGCCCTAGGGTGTGGGGCTCTGGAAACACCATATATTTT.

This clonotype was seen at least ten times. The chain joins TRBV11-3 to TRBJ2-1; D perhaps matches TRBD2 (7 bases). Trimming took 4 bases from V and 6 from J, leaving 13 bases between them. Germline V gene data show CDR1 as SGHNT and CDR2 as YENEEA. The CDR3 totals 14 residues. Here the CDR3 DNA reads TGTGCCAGCAGCTCCCCCGGGGGGCCCAATGAGCAGTTCTTC. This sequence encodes CASSSPGGPNEQFF.

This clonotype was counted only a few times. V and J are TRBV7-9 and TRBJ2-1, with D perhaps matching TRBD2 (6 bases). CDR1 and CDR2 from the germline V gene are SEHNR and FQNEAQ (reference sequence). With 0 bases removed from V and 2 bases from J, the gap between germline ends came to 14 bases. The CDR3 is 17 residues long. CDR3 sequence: CASSLALDYLTYNEQFF. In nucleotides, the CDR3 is TGTGCCAGCAGCTTAGCGTTGGACTACCTCACCTACAATGAGCAGTTCTTC.

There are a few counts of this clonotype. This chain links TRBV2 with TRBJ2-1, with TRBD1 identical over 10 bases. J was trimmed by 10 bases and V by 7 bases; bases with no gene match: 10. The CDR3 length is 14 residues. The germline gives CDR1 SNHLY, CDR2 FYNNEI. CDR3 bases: TGTGCCAGCACCGGACAGGGGGTAGGCAACGAGCAGTTCTTC. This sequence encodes CASTGQGVGNEQFF.

CDR3 loop: CASIAPTPNQPQHF. Here the CDR3 DNA reads TGTGCCAGCATCGCGCCCACCCCTAATCAGCCCCAGCATTTT. The chain carries TRBV28 and TRBJ1-5; D remains unclear. The CDR3 length is 14 residues. V was shortened by 7 bases and J by 4 bases, with 14 bases between the two germline ends. The germline CDR1 and CDR2 sequences are MDHEN and SYDVKM.

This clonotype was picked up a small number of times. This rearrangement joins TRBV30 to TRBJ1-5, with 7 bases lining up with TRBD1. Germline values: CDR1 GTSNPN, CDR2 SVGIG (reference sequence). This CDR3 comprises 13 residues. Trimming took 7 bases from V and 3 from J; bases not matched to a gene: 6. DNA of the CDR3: TGTGCCTTCGCGACAGGGATCAATCAGCCCCAGCATTTT. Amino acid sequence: CAFATGINQPQHF. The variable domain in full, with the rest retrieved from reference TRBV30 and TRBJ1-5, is SQTIHQWPATLVQPVGSPLSLECTVEGTSNPNLYWYRQAAGRGLQLLFYSVGIGQISSEVPQNLSASRPQDRQFILSSKKLLLSDSGFYLCAFATGINQPQHFGDGTRLSIL.

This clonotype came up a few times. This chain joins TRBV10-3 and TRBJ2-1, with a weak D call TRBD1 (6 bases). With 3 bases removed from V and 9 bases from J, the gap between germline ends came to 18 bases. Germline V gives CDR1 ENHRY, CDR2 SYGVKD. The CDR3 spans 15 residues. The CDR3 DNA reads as TGTGCCATCAGTGAAGGTCTCTATCAGGGGACTGAGCAGTTCTTC. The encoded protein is CAISEGLYQGTEQFF.

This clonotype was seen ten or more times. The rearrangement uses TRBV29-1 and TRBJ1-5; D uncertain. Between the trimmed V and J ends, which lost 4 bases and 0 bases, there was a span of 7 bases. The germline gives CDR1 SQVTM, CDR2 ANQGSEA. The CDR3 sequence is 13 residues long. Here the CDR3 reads CSVGGDSNQPQHF. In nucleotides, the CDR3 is TGCAGCGTTGGTGGTGATAGCAATCAGCCCCAGCATTTT. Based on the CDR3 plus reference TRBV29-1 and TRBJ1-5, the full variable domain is SAVISQKPSRDICQRGTSLTIQCQVDSQVTMMFWYRQQPGQSLTLIATANQGSEATYESGFVIDKFPISRPNLTFSTLTVSNMSPEDSSIYLCSVGGDSNQPQHFGDGTRLSIL.

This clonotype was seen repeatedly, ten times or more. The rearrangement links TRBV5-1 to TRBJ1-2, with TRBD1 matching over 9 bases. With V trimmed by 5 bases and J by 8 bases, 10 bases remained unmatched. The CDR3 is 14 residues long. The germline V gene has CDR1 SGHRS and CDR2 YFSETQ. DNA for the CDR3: TGCGCCAGCAGGGGACAGGGTTCCGTCGTAGGCTACACCTTC. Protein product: CASRGQGSVVGYTF.

In DNA form, the CDR3 reads TGTGCCAGCAACCCCGACAGGGGGCGCGGGCAGTACTTC. Amino acids: CASNPDRGRGQYF. This chain joins TRBV6-1 and TRBJ2-7, with 10 positions matching TRBD1. The CDR3 is 13 residues long. After removal of 7 bases from V and 9 bases from J, the junction contained 9 bases not matched to a gene. CDR1 and CDR2 (germline): MNHNS, SASEGT.

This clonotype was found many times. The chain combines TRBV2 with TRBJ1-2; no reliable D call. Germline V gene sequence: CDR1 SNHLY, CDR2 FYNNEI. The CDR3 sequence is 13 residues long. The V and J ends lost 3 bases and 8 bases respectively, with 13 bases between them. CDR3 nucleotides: TGTGCCAGCAGTGATTCCCTCTCGGGCGGCTACACCTTC. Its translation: CASSDSLSGGYTF.

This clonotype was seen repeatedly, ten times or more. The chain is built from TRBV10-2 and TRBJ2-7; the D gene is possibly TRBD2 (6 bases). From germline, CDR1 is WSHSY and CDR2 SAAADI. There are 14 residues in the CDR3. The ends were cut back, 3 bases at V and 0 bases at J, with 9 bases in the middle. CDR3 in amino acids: CASSEAGSSYEQYF. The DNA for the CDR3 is TGCGCCAGCAGTGAAGCGGGCAGCTCCTACGAGCAGTACTTC.

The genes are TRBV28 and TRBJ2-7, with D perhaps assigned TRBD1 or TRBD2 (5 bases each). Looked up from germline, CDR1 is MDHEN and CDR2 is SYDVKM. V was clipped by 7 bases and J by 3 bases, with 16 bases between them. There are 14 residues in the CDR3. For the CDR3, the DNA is TGTGCCAGCACCCAGGGAGACGAAAGCTACGAGCAGTACTTC. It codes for CASTQGDESYEQYF.

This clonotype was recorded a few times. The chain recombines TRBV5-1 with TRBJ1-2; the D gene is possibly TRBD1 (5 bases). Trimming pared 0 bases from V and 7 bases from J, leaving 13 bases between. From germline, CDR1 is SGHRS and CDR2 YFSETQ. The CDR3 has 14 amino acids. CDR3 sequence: CASSLVVGGAGYTF. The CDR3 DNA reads TGCGCCAGCAGCTTGGTAGTAGGCGGGGCTGGCTACACCTTC.

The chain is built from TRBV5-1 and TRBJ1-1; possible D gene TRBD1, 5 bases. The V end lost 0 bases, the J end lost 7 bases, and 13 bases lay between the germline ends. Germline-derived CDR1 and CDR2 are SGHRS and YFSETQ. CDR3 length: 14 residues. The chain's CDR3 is CASSLASWGLEAFF. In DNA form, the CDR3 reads TGCGCCAGCAGCTTGGCGAGCTGGGGCCTTGAAGCTTTCTTT.

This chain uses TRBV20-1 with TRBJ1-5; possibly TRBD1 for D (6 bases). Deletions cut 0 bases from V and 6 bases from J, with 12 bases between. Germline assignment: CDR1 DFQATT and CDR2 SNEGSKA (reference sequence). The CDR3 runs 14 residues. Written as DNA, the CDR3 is TGCAGTGCTAGAGAAGCAGGGGCAGGTCAGCCCCAGCATTTT. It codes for CSAREAGAGQPQHF.

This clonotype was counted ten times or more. Here the CDR3 DNA reads TGTGCCAGCAGCCTGACTAGCGGAGGCCTCACAGATACGCAGTATTTT. Translating gives CASSLTSGGLTDTQYF. V gene TRBV12-3 or TRBV12-4 combines with J gene TRBJ2-3, with 9 bases aligning to TRBD2. This CDR3 is 16 amino acids long. V shed 6 bases and J 2 bases; nucleotides not matched to a gene: 9.

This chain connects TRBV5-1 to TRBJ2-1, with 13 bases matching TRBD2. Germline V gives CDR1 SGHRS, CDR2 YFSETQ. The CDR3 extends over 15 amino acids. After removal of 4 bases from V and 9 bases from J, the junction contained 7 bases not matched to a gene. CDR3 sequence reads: CASSPTSGGAIEQFF. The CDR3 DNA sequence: TGCGCCAGCAGCCCAACTAGCGGGGGGGCGATTGAGCAGTTCTTC.

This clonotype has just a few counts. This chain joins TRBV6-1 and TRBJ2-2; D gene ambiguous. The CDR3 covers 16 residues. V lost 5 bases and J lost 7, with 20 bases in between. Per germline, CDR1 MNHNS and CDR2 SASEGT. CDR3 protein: CASSYNPQSSIGELFF. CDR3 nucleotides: TGTGCCAGCAGTTATAACCCCCAGAGCAGCATCGGGGAGCTGTTTTTT.

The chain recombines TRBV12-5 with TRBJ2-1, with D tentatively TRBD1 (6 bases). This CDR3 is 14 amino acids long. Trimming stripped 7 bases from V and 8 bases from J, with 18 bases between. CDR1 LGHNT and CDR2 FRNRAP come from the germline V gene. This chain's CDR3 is CASATATGWDEQFF. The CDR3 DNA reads TGTGCTAGTGCCACGGCCACAGGGTGGGATGAGCAGTTCTTC.

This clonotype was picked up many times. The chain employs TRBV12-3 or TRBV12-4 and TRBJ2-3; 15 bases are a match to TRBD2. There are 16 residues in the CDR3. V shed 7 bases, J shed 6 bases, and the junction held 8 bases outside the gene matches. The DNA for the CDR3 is TGTGCCAGCATGGTTTGGACTAGCGGGGGGGCCGATACGCAGTATTTT. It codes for CASMVWTSGGADTQYF.

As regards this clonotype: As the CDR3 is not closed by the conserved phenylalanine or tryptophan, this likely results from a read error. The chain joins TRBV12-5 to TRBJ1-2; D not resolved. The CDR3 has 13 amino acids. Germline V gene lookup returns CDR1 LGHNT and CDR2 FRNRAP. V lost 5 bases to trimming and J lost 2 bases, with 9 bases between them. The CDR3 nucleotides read TGTGCTAGTGGTCGGGCCGCCAACTATGGCTACACCCTC. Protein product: CASGRAANYGYTL.

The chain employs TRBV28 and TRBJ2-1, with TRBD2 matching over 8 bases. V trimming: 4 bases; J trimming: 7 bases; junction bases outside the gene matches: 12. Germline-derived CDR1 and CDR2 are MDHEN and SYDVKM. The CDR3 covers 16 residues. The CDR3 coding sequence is TGTGCCAGCAGTTCTGTAGCGGGACTCCAATTGAATGAGCAGTTCTTC. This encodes CASSSVAGLQLNEQFF.

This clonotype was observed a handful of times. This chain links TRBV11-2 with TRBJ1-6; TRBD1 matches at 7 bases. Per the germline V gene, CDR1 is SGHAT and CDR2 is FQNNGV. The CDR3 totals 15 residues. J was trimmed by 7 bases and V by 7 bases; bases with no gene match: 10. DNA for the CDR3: TGTGCCAGCACCCAGTATACAGGGGAAAATTCACCCCTCCACTTT. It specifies CASTQYTGENSPLHF.

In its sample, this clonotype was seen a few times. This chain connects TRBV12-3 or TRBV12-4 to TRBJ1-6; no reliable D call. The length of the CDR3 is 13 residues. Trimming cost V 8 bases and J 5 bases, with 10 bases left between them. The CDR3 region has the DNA TGTGCCAGCCAACCTAGGAATAATTCACCCCTCCACTTT. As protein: CASQPRNNSPLHF.